The present T cell receptor (beta chain) was sequenced within a study of cytomegalovirus exposure and HLA in healthy donors. Overall study results and limits: In the 120 validation repertoires, about 94% of cluster scores exceeded 0, per a later analysis. TCR sequences were mostly rare, though some public TCRs occurred in many donors. Cytomegalovirus association was assigned to approximately 180 TCR beta chains.

TCRdb's table, derived via immunoSEQ multiplex PCR, lists solely in-frame clones and lacks some. Here the sample spans over 85,000 clones, over 85% being singletons. Concerning this clone itself: Its antigen is undetermined.

In germline, CDR1 is ENHRY, CDR2 SYGVKD. The CDR3 has 17 residues. V trimming: 2 bases; J trimming: 7 bases; junction bases outside the gene matches: 12. This sequence originates from a woman between 18 and 29 years old in good health and CMV-seronegative. Sequencing used PBMCs. The gene calls are TRBV10-3 and TRBJ2-1; 9 bases match TRBD2. CDR3 protein: CAISEGIAGETKNEQFF. CDR3 DNA sequence: TGTGCCATCAGTGAGGGAATAGCGGGAGAAACTAAGAATGAGCAGTTCTTC.